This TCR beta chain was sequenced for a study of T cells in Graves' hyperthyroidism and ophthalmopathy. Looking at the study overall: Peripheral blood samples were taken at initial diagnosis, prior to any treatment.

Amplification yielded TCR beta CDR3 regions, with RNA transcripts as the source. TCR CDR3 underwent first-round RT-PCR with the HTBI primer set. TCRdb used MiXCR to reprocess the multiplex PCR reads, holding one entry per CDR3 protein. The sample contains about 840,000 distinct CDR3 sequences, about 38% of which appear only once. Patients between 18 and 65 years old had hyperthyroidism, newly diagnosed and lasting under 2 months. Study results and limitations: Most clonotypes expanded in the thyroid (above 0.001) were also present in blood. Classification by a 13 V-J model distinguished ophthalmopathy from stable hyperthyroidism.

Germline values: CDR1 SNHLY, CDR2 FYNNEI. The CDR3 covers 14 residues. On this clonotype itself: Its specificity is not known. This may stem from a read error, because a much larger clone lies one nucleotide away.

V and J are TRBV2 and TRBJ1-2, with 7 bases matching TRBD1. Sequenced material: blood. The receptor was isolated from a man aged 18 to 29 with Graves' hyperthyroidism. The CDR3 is CASRDGGTAYGYTF. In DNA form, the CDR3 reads TGTGCCAGCCGTGACGGTGGGACAGCTTATGGCTACACCTTC.